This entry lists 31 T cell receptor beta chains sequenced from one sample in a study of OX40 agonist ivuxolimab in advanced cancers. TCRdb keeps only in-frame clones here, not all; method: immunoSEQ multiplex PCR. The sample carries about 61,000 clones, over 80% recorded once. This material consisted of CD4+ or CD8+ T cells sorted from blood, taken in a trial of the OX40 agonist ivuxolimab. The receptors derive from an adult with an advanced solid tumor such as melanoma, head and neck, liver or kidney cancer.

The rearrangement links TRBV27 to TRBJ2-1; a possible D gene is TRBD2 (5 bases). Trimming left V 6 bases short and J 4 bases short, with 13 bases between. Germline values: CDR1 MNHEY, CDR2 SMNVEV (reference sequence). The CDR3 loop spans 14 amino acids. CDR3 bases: TGTGCCAGCAGCTTCAATTCGGGGTACAATGAGCAGTTCTTC. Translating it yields CASSFNSGYNEQFF.

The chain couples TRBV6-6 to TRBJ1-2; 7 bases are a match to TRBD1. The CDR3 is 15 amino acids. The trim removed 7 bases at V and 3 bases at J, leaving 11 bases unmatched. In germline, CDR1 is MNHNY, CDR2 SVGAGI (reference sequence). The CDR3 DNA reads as TGTGCCAGCACGCCCGGAAGGGACAGACACTATGGCTACACCTTC. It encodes CASTPGRDRHYGYTF.

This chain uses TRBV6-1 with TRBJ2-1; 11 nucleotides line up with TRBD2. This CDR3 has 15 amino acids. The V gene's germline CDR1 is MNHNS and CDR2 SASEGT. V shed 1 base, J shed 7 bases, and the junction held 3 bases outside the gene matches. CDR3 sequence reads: CASSEGLAGWNEQFF. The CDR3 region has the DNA TGTGCCAGCAGTGAAGGACTAGCGGGGTGGAATGAGCAGTTCTTC.

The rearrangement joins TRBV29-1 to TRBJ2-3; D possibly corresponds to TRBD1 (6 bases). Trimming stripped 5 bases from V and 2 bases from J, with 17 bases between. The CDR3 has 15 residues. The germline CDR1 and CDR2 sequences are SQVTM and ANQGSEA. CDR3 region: CSVRTAEMNTDTQYF. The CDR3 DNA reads TGCAGCGTTCGGACAGCCGAAATGAACACAGATACGCAGTATTTT.

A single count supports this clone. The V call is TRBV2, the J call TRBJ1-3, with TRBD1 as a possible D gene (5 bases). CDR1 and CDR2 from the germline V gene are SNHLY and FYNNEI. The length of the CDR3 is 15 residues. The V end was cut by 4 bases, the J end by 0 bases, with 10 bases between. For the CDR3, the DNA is TGTGCCAGCAGTGGGTTAGGGGTCTCTGGAAACACCATATATTTT. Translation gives CASSGLGVSGNTIYF.

CDR3 bases: TGCGCCAGCAGCCAGGCACCTGGCGGGGAGCTGTTTTTT. Protein product: CASSQAPGGELFF. The J gene is TRBJ2-2, the V gene TRBV4-1; D gene uncertain. CDR3 length: 13 residues. Trimming shortened V by 3 bases and J by 7 bases, and 9 bases separated the two germline ends. The germline V gene encodes CDR1 MGHRA and CDR2 YSYEKL.

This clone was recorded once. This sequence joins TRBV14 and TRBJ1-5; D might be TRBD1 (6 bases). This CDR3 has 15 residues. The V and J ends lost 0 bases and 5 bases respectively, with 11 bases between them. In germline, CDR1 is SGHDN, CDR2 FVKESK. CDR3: CASSQDGQGYQPQHF. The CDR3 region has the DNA TGTGCCAGCAGCCAAGATGGGCAGGGGTATCAGCCCCAGCATTTT.

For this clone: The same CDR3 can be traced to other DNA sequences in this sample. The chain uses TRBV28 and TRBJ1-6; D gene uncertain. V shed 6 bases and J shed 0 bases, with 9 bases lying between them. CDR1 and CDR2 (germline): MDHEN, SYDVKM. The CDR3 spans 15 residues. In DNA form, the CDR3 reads TGTGCCAGCAGGAGGGAATTCTCCTATAATTCACCCCTCCACTTT. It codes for CASRREFSYNSPLHF. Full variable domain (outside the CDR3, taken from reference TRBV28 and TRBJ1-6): DVKVTQSSRYLVKRTGEKVFLECVQDMDHENMFWYRQDPGLGLRLIYFSYDVKMKEKGDIPEGYSVSREKKERFSLILESASTNQTSMYLCASRREFSYNSPLHFGNGTRLTVT.

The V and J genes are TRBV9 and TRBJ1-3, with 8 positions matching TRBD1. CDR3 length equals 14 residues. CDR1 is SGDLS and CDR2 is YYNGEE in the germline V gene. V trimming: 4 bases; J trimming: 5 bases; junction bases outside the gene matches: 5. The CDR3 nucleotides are TGTGCCAGCAGCCCGGGACAGGCCAGAAACACCATATATTTT. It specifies CASSPGQARNTIYF.

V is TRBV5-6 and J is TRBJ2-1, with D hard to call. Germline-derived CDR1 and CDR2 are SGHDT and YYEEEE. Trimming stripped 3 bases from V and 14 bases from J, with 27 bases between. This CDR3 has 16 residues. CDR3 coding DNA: TGTGCCAGCAGCTCGTCTATGAGGTGGACCGATCCGAAGGAGTTCTTC. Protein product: CASSSSMRWTDPKEFF. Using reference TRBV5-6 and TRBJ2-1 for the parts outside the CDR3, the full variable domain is DAGVTQSPTHLIKTRGQQVTLRCSPKSGHDTVSWYQQALGQGPQFIFQYYEEEERQRGNFPDRFSGHQFPNYSSELNVNALLLGDSALYLCASSSSMRWTDPKEFFGPGTRLTVL.

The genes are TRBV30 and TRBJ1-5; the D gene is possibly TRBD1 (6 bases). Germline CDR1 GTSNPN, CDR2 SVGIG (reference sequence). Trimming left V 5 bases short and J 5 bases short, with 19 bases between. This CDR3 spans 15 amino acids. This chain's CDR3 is CAWATGHGTYQPQHF. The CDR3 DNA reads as TGTGCCTGGGCAACGGGACACGGTACCTATCAGCCCCAGCATTTT.

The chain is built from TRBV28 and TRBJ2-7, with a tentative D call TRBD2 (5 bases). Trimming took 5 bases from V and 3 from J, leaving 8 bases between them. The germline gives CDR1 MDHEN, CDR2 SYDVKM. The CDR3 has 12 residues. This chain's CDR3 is CASSQDFYEQYF. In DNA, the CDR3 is TGTGCCAGCAGTCAGGACTTCTACGAGCAGTACTTC.

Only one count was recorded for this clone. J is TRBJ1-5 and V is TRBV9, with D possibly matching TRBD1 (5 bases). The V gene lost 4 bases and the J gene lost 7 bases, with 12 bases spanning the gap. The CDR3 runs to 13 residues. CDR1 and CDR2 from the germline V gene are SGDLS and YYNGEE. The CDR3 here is CASSWRGGQPQHF. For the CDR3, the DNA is TGTGCCAGCAGCTGGAGGGGAGGACAGCCCCAGCATTTT.

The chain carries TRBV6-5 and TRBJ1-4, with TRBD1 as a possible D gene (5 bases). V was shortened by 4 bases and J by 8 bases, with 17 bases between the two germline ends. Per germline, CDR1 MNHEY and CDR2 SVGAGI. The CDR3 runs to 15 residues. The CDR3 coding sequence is TGTGCCAGCAGTTCCCTCGGGGGAGTACGAGAAAAACTGTTTTTT. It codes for CASSSLGGVREKLFF.

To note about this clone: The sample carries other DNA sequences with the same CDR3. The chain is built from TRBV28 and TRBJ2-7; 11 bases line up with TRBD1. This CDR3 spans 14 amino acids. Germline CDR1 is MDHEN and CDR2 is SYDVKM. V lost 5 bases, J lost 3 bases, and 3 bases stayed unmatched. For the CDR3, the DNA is TGTGCCAGCAGTCCCGGGACAGGGGGCTACGAGCAGTACTTC. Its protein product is CASSPGTGGYEQYF.

CDR3 nucleotide sequence: TGTGCTAGTGGTTTGGCCGGGACAGTAGGAAACACCATATATTTT. Encoded protein: CASGLAGTVGNTIYF. The V and J genes are TRBV12-5 and TRBJ1-3; 7 bases fit TRBD1. Germline CDR1 LGHNT, CDR2 FRNRAP. V lost 1 base to trimming and J lost 4 bases; unmatched junction nucleotides: 4. The CDR3 runs 15 residues. Drawing the rest from reference TRBV12-5 and TRBJ1-3, the complete variable domain is DARVTQTPRHKVTEMGQEVTMRCQPILGHNTVFWYRQTMMQGLELLAYFRNRAPLDDSGMPKDRFSAEMPDATLATLKIQPSEPRDSAVYFCASGLAGTVGNTIYFGEGSWLTVV.

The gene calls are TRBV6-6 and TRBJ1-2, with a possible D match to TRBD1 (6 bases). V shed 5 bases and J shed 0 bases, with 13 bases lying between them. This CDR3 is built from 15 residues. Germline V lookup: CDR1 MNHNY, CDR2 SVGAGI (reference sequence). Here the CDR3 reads CASSVIQGANYGYTF. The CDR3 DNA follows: TGTGCCAGCAGTGTAATACAGGGTGCTAACTATGGCTACACCTTC.

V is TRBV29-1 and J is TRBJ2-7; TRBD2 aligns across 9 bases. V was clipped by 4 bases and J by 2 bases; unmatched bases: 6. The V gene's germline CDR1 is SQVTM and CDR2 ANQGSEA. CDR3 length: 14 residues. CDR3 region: CSVVPAGGTYEQYF. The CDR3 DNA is TGCAGCGTTGTGCCAGCGGGGGGTACCTACGAGCAGTACTTC.

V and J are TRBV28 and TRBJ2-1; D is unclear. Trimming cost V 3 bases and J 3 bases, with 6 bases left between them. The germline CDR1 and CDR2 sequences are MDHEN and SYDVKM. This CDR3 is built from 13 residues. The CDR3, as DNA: TGTGCCAGCAGTTTTCGCGGCTACAATGAGCAGTTCTTC. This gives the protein CASSFRGYNEQFF.

CDR3 loop: CASSLSLAGETKQFF. The CDR3 nucleotides are TGTGCCAGCAGTTTATCTCTAGCGGGGGAAACTAAGCAGTTCTTC. The chain links TRBV27 to TRBJ2-1; 10 bases align to TRBD2. CDR3 length: 15 residues. From germline, CDR1 is MNHEY and CDR2 SMNVEV (reference sequence). V was clipped by 0 bases and J by 11 bases; unmatched bases: 7.

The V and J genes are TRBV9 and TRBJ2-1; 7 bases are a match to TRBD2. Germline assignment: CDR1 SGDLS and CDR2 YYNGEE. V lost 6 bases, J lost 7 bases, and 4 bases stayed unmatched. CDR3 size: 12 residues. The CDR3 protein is CASNLGGNEQFF. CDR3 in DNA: TGTGCCAGCAACCTGGGGGGGAATGAGCAGTTCTTC.

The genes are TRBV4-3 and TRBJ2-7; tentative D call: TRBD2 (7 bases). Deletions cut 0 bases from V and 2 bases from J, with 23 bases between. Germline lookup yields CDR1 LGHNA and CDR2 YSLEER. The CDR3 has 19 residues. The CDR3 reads CASSQDSSVGGGQPYEQYF. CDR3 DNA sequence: TGCGCCAGCAGCCAAGATTCGTCGGTCGGCGGGGGCCAACCCTACGAGCAGTACTTC.

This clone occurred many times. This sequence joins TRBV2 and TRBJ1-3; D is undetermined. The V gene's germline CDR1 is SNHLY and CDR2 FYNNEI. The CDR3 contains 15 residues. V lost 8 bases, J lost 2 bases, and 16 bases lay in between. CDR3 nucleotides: TGTGCCAGCGCAAAGCAGGTCGCGCCTGGAAACACCATATATTTT. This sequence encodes CASAKQVAPGNTIYF.

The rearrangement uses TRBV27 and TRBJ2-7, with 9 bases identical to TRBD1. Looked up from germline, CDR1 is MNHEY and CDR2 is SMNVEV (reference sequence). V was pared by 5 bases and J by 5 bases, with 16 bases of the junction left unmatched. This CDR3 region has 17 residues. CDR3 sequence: CASSPTPWTGVRDEQYF. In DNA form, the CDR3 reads TGTGCCAGCAGTCCAACCCCCTGGACAGGGGTGAGGGACGAGCAGTACTTC.

The CDR3 DNA reads TGTGCCAGCAGCTTAGCGGTCCACGAGCAGTACTTC. The encoded protein is CASSLAVHEQYF. The chain uses TRBV7-8 and TRBJ2-7; unclear D gene. CDR3 length equals 12 residues. V was trimmed by 0 bases and J by 5 bases, leaving 5 bases between them. Looked up from germline, CDR1 is SGHVS and CDR2 is FQNEAQ.

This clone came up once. For the CDR3, the DNA is TGTGCCACCAGCAGTTCAAGAACCGGGGAGCTGTTTTTT. This sequence encodes CATSSSRTGELFF. The rearrangement uses TRBV15 and TRBJ2-2, with D hard to call. CDR3 length: 13 amino acids. CDR1 LNHNV and CDR2 YYDKDF come from the germline V gene (reference sequence). The V end lost 3 bases, the J end lost 5 bases, and 7 bases lay between the germline ends.

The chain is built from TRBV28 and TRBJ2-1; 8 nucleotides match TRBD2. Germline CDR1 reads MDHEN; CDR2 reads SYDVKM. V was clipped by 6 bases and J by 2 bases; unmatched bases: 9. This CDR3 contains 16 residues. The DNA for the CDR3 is TGTGCCAGCAGCCCAAACGGGGGGGGCGCCTACAATGAGCAGTTCTTC. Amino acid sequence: CASSPNGGGAYNEQFF. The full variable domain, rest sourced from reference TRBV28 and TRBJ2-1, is DVKVTQSSRYLVKRTGEKVFLECVQDMDHENMFWYRQDPGLGLRLIYFSYDVKMKEKGDIPEGYSVSREKKERFSLILESASTNQTSMYLCASSPNGGGAYNEQFFGPGTRLTVL.

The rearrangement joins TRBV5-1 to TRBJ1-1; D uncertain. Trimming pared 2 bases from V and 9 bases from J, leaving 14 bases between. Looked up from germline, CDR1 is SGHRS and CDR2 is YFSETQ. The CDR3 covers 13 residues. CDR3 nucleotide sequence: TGCGCCAGCAGCTTTGACTCGGGTCCCCAAGCTTTCTTT. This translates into CASSFDSGPQAFF.

DNA of the CDR3: TGCGCCAGCAGCCAGGGGCCGGGACAGGCGAACTATGGCTACACCTTC. Translated, it gives CASSQGPGQANYGYTF. The chain employs TRBV4-1 and TRBJ1-2; 8 bases agree with TRBD1. Germline CDR1 is MGHRA and CDR2 is YSYEKL. The CDR3 covers 16 residues. The junction had 8 bases not matched to a gene; V was cut back by 3 bases and J by 2 bases.

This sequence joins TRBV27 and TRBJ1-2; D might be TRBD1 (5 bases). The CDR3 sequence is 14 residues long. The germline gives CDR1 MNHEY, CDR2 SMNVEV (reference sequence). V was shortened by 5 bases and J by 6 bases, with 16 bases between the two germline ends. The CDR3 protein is CASSPIGGLHGYTF. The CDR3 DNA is TGTGCCAGCAGTCCGATCGGGGGGTTACATGGCTACACCTTC.

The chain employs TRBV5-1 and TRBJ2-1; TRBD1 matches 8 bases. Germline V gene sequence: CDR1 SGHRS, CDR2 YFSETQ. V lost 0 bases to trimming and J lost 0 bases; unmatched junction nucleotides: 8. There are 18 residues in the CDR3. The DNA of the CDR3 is TGCGCCAGCAGCTTGGGGACAGGGTATAGGAGCTCCTACAATGAGCAGTTCTTC. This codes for CASSLGTGYRSSYNEQFF.